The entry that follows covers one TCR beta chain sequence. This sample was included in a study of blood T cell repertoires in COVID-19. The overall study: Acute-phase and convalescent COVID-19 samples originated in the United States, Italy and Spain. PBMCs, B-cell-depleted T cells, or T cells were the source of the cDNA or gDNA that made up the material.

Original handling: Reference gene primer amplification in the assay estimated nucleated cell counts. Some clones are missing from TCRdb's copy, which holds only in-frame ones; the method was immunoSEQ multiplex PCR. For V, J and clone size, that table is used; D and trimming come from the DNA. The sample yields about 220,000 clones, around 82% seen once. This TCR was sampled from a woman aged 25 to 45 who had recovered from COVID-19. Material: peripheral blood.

CDR3 sequence (DNA): TGTGCCAGCAGCGCCGAGAGCGAGAGTTACTACGAGCAGTACTTC. Translated, it gives CASSAESESYYEQYF. This chain joins TRBV4-2 and TRBJ2-7, with D unclear. The CDR3 loop spans 15 amino acids. Trimming stripped 5 bases from V and 3 bases from J, with 17 bases between. Per germline, CDR1 LGHNA and CDR2 YNFKEQ.